This T cell receptor beta chain was found in a study of metastatic and nonmetastatic thyroid tumors (TCRdb year 2020). Study-level background: Repertoires from peripheral blood and from tumor or nodule tissue samples of malignant and benign thyroid patients were compared. The research as a whole found: In both blood and tumor samples, TCR beta diversity was reported to be significantly higher in malignant tumors than in benign nodules.

Based on its abundance in the sample, this clone is medium-sized (0.01 to 0.1%). The antigen it recognizes is unknown. No base quality values were provided; no much bigger clone lies one nucleotide off. Library preparation employed PCR. Sequenced using an Illumina HiSeq 4000. High-throughput sequencing was used to profile the TCR beta-chain CDR3 region of every patient. The authors' analysis ran thus. CDR3 differences across clinicopathological groups were used to build a classifier for discriminating distant-metastatic papillary thyroid cancer patients. Repertoire diversity was assessed with the Shannon index, and tumor-blood repertoire similarity with the Morisita-Horn index. Using fastp trimming at Q25 and MiXCR clonotype assembly, TCRdb reanalyzed the public sequencing data and kept in-frame beta chains. These V and J calls derive from TCRdb rather than the authors' analysis. The sample table contains more than 10,000 clones; only one count was recorded for 27% of them. Clones ranked in the top ten supply about a fifth of the sample.

No patient had received any treatment before thyroid surgery. Using T-cell receptor beta sequencing, the researchers looked back retrospectively at clinical samples from patients, gathered between about 2011 and 2019. This receptor was obtained from a male donor with papillary thyroid cancer or a benign thyroid nodule (not recorded which). Some clones in this sample may be carry-over from other donors' samples. Sequencing used adjacent normal tissue.

The CDR3 reads as follows: CSALGGLTGDGNTIYF. The nucleotide sequence reads as follows: TGCAGTGCCCTGGGAGGTCTAACAGGGGATGGAAACACCATATATTTT. The rearrangement joined TRBV20-1 to TRBJ1-3, with 7 bases in between that match TRBD1. CDR3 length: 16 amino acids, cysteine to phenylalanine. The CDR3 DNA has 48 bases and is translated from base 1. The germline V gene (reference sequence) supplies CDR1 DFQATT and CDR2 SNEGSKA. The germline V and J ends show losses of 6 bases and 3 bases respectively, and no gene match explains 14 bases of the junction.